Included here is one T cell receptor beta chain sequence, with context. The data were obtained in a study of cytomegalovirus exposure and HLA in healthy donors. At the level of the study: Findings of an earlier analysis included roughly 120 million unique TCR beta sequences from 200 million or so T cells.

Primers for the PCR totalled 60 Vbeta and 13 Jbeta. Method: immunoSEQ multiplex PCR; TCRdb's copy keeps in-frame clones and lacks some. The listing contains 96,000 or so clones. Germline loops: CDR1 SGHTA, CDR2 FQGNSA. CDR3 length equals 14 residues. Trimming pared 2 bases from V and 4 bases from J, leaving 9 bases between. The chain is built from TRBV7-2 and TRBJ1-5; D may be TRBD1 (5 bases). This TCR was sampled from a girl aged 5 to 17 in good health and CMV-seropositive. Sequences were obtained from PBMCs. The CDR3 loop is CASSLKQVNQPQHF. As DNA, the CDR3 is TGTGCCAGCAGCTTAAAACAGGTTAATCAGCCCCAGCATTTT.